This T cell receptor beta chain comes out of a study of T-cell reconstitution after alpha-beta-depleted transplantation in children. Study-wide results and limits: The high TCRbeta diversity at day 60 in some patients came from surviving recipient T cells and thymic progenitors.

A library of TCRbeta sequences, prepared with unique molecular identifiers, was generated. TCRdb passed the PCR reads through MiXCR, listing each CDR3 protein once. The table has roughly 300,000 distinct CDR3 sequences, under 14% seen once. On this clonotype: The antigen is unknown.

Germline CDR1 LGHNT, CDR2 FRNRAP. Losses at the gene ends were 6 bases for V and 8 bases for J; bases not matched to a gene: 10. This CDR3 is 17 amino acids long. The TCR comes from a male patient aged 2-15 years who had a stem cell transplant for chronic granulomatous disease, so the T cells may come from the graft donor. This specimen consisted of peripheral blood, obtained 180 days after TCRalphabeta/CD19-depleted stem cell transplant. The gene calls are TRBV12-5 and TRBJ2-1, with 16 bases fitting TRBD2. The CDR3 DNA follows: TGTGCTAGTGGCCCCGGGACTAGCGGGAGGGAGGGCGATGAGCAGTTCTTC. Translated: CASGPGTSGREGDEQFF.